This T cell receptor beta chain was recorded in a study of blood T cell repertoires in COVID-19. Study information: Spain, Italy and the United States supplied samples that represented acute and convalescent COVID-19.

V shed 2 bases and J 6 bases; nucleotides not matched to a gene: 12. Germline CDR1 reads SNHLY; CDR2 reads FYNNEI. This CDR3 has 16 amino acids. In the source study's methods: The authors estimated nucleated cell counts from reference gene primer amplification. Only in-frame clones appear in the TCRdb table, and some are missing; sequencing was by immunoSEQ multiplex PCR. The V and J calls and clone size are taken from that table; D and trimming were inferred from the DNA. The repertoire includes some 350,000 clones, around 87% of them detected once, and roughly 3.1% sits in the top ten. The clonotype originates from a human donor in a cohort sampled during active COVID-19. Source material: peripheral blood. The chain links TRBV2 to TRBJ1-1; 7 bases fit TRBD1. The CDR3 region has the DNA TGTGCCAGCAGTGAAACTTCACAGGGGTTGGGTCCTGAAGCTTTCTTT. Its protein is CASSETSQGLGPEAFF.